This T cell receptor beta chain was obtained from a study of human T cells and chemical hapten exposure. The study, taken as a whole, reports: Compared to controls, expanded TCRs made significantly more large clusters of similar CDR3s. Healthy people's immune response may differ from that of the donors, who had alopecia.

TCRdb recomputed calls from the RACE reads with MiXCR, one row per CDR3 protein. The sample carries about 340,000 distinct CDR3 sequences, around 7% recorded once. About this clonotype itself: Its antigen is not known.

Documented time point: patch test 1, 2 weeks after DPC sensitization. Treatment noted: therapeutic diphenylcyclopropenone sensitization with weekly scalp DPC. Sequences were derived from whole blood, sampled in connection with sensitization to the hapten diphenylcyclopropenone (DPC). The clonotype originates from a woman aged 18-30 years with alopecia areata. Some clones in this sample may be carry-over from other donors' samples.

CDR3 nucleotides: TGTGCCAGCCAGGGGTACAGGGAGTGGTATCAGCCCCAGCATTTT. It yields the protein CASQGYREWYQPQHF. The chain carries TRBV27 and TRBJ1-5, with D possibly matching TRBD1 (6 bases). The V and J ends lost 8 bases and 5 bases respectively, with 19 bases between them. The CDR3 is 15 amino acids. In germline, CDR1 is MNHEY, CDR2 SMNVEV (reference sequence).